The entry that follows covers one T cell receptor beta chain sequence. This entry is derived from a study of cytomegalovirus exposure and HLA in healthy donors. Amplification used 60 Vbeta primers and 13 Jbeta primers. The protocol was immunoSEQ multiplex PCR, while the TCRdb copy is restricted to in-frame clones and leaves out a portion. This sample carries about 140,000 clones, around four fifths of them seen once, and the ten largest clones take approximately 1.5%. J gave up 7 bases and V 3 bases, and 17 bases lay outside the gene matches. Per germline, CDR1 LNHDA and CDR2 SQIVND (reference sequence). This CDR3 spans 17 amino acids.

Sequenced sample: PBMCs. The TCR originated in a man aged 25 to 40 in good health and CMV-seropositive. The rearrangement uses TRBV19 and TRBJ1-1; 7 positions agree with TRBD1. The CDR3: CASSISWGETGQNEAFF. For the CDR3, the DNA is TGTGCCAGTAGTATCAGTTGGGGTGAGACGGGACAGAATGAAGCTTTCTTT.